Presented here are 10 T cell receptor beta chains from one specimen sequenced in a study of identical twins. TCRdb processed the 5' RACE reads anew with MiXCR; each CDR3 protein has one entry. The sample contains 1.5 million to 2 million distinct CDR3 sequences, under 35% of which appear only once. What was sequenced was cord blood. The receptors originated from a newborn girl in good health.

This clonotype has at least ten counts. The rearrangement links TRBV10-3 to TRBJ2-7; D is uncertain. This CDR3 has 12 residues. Trimming left V 3 bases short and J 3 bases short, with 6 bases between. Germline assignment: CDR1 ENHRY and CDR2 SYGVKD. The CDR3 spells CAISDGIYEQYF. The CDR3 DNA is TGTGCCATCAGTGACGGTATCTACGAGCAGTACTTC.

The chain combines TRBV6-1 with TRBJ1-2; no firm D call. V gave up 5 bases and J gave up 5 bases, with 21 bases separating them. Germline loops: CDR1 MNHNS, CDR2 SASEGT. The CDR3 contains 16 residues. The CDR3 coding sequence is TGTGCCAGCAGTCGGGCAGGACCCCCGGACCTATATGGCTACACCTTC. Protein: CASSRAGPPDLYGYTF.

CDR3 protein: CASSNWGGTEAFF. The CDR3 DNA sequence: TGTGCCAGCAGCAATTGGGGGGGCACTGAAGCTTTCTTT. The chain has TRBV21-1 and TRBJ1-1; the DNA was not used to check the table's D call, TRBD1. TRBV21-1 has pseudogene status. This CDR3 has 13 amino acids.

This clonotype was detected a few times. V usage is TRBV6-6 and J usage is TRBJ2-2; the D gene is possibly TRBD1 (6 bases). V gave up 2 bases and J gave up 8 bases, with 9 bases separating them. Germline CDR1 and CDR2: MNHNY and SVGAGI (reference sequence). This CDR3 is 13 amino acids long. The CDR3 DNA is TGTGCCAGCAGTTACATGGGGGCAGGGGAGCTGTTTTTT. Translation gives CASSYMGAGELFF.

This clonotype came up a few times. The J gene is TRBJ2-1, the V gene TRBV28, with 8 bases aligning to TRBD2. The junction had 10 bases not matched to a gene; V was cut back by 7 bases and J by 2 bases. Germline CDR1 reads MDHEN; CDR2 reads SYDVKM. This CDR3 has 16 residues. The CDR3 spells CASKLLAGSPYNEQFF. CDR3 in DNA: TGTGCCAGCAAGCTCTTAGCGGGATCCCCCTACAATGAGCAGTTCTTC.

V usage is TRBV5-1 and J usage is TRBJ1-1; no clear D. V dropped 4 bases and J dropped 1 base, with 17 bases sitting between them. This CDR3 is 16 amino acids long. Germline CDR1 reads SGHRS; CDR2 reads YFSETQ. CDR3 sequence (DNA): TGCGCCAGCAGCCGATTGGGTGAACACCAGAACACTGAAGCTTTCTTT. It codes for CASSRLGEHQNTEAFF.

This sequence joins TRBV30 and TRBJ2-1; D might be TRBD2 (5 bases). Germline V gene lookup returns CDR1 GTSNPN and CDR2 SVGIG (reference sequence). This CDR3 has 13 residues. V shed 3 bases and J shed 8 bases, with 14 bases lying between them. The CDR3 coding sequence is TGTGCCTGGAGCCTCGGGGAGCGCCATGAGCAGTTCTTC. As protein: CAWSLGERHEQFF.

V gene TRBV14 combines with J gene TRBJ1-4; D is uncertain. Per the germline V gene, CDR1 is SGHDN and CDR2 is FVKESK. Deletions cut 1 base from V and 8 bases from J, with 17 bases between. This CDR3 has 16 residues. The CDR3 reads CASSQVRRASWEKLFF. CDR3 sequence (DNA): TGTGCCAGCAGCCAAGTACGGAGGGCCTCTTGGGAAAAACTGTTTTTT.

As concerns this clonotype: One base away lies a much larger clone, so this may be a sequencing read error. The V gene is TRBV12-3 or TRBV12-4, the J gene TRBJ2-3; possibly TRBD1 for D (5 bases). The CDR3 sequence is 14 residues long. The chain's CDR3 is CASSPAPRTGTQYF. In DNA, the CDR3 is TGTGCCAGCAGTCCCGCGCCCAGAACAGGTACGCAGTATTTT.

Comments on this clonotype: The germline gene is not matched at one end of the junction; a read error may be the cause. The rearrangement joins TRBV3-1 to TRBJ1-2; no reliable D call. The germline gives CDR1 LGHDT, CDR2 YNNKEL (reference sequence). The CDR3 runs to 15 residues. The chain's CDR3 is CASSLWEQPNYGCTF. The DNA of the CDR3 is TGTGCCAGCAGCCTCTGGGAACAGCCTAACTATGGCTGCACCTTC.